This TCR beta chain was observed in a study of CD4 T cells in relation to SARS-CoV-2 and coronaviruses. Study-level information: Crossreactive spike epitopes shared across donors were mapped to their HLA restriction. Regarding the study as a whole: Roughly 65% of donors had memory CD4+ clonotypes crossrecognizing SARS-CoV-2 and common cold coronavirus spike.

This clone was seen a few times. Its antigen remains unidentified. Profiled with immunoSEQ multiplex PCR; TCRdb holds only in-frame clones, not every one. The table has under 20,000 clones, 65% to 75% seen once. Unexposed donor CD4+ T cells date from 2011-2018, before the COVID-19 pandemic. Isolation of CD4+ T cells took place after around eleven days in culture. Germline loops: CDR1 GTSNPN, CDR2 SVGIG (reference sequence). With 2 bases removed from V and 8 bases from J, the gap between germline ends came to 9 bases. The CDR3 length is 12 residues. V and J are TRBV30 and TRBJ2-2; D is ambiguous. Sequencing was carried out using CD4+ T cells from PBMCs, cultured in vitro. This sequence was found in a human donor in good health. The CDR3: CAWSHGSGELFF. The CDR3 DNA follows: TGTGCCTGGAGTCACGGGTCAGGGGAGCTGTTTTTT.